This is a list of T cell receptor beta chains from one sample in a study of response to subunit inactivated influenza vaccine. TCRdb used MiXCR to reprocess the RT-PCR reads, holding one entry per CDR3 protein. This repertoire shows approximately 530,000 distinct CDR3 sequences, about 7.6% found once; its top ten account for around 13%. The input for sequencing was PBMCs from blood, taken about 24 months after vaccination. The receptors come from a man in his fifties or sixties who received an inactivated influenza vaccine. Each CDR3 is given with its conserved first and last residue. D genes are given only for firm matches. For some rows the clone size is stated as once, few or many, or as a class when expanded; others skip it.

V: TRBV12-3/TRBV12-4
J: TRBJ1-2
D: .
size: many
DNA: TGTGCCAGCACCGACAGGATGAACTATGGCTACACCTTC
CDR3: CASTDRMNYGYTF

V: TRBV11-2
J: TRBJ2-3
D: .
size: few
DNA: TGTGCCAGCAGGTCAAAGACGATAAGCACAGATACGCAGTATTTT
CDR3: CASRSKTISTDTQYF

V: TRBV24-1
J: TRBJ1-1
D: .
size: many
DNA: TGTGCCACCCAAGAGGCGGTGAACACTGAAGCTTTCTTT
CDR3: CATQEAVNTEAFF

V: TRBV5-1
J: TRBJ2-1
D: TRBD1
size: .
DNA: TGCGCCAGCAGCGTAACCGGGACAGGGTTCCATGAGCAGTTCTTC
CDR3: CASSVTGTGFHEQFF

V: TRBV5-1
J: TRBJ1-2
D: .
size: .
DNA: TGCGCCAGCTCCATATCGGGGGCTCGCTCCCTAGTAAGTGGCTACACCTTC
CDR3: CASSISGARSLVSGYTF

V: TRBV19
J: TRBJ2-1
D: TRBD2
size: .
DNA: TGCGCCAGTAGTATAGCAACCCCGGGACTAAGCTCCTACAATGAGCAGTTCTTC
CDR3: CASSIATPGLSSYNEQFF

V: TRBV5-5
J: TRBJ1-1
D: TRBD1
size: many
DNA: TGTGCCAGCAGCCTCAGGACAGGGGCGGGCGCTGAAGCTTTCTTT
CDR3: CASSLRTGAGAEAFF

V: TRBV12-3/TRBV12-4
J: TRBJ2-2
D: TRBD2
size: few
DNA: TGTGCCAGCAGCTCTTCCTCCCGAGGGGTAGCGGGTCTCGGGGAGCTGTTTTTT
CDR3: CASSSSSRGVAGLGELFF

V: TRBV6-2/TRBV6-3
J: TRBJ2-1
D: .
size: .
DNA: TGTGCCAGCAGTTCCGATTACGGGCAACCCTACAATGAGCAGTTCTTC
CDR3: CASSSDYGQPYNEQFF

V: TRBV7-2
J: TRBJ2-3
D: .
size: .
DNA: TGTGCCAGCAGCTGGCCCGGGACTTCCACAGATACGCAGTATTTT
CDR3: CASSWPGTSTDTQYF

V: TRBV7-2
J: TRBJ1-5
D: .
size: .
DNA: TGTGCCAGCAGCTTAGCCAGGGGACACAATCAGCCCCAGCATTTT
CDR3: CASSLARGHNQPQHF

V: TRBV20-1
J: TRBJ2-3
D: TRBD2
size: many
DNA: TGCAGTGCTAGCTTAGCGGGAGGCGCAGATACGCAGTATTTT
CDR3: CSASLAGGADTQYF

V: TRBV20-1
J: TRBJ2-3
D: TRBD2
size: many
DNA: TGCAGTGCTCAAACTAGCGGCACAGATACGCAGTATTTT
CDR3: CSAQTSGTDTQYF

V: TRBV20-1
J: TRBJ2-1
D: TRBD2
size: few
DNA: TGCAGTGCTAGAGATATAGGAGCGGGAGGGAGAGTCTTC
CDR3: CSARDIGAGGRVF

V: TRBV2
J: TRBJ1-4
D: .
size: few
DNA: TGTGCCAGCACGGCCGTTAATGAAAAACTGTTTTTT
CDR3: CASTAVNEKLFF

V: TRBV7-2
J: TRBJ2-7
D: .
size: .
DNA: TGTGCCAGCAGCACACAAGCTACGAGAGTCTACGAGCAGTACTTC
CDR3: CASSTQATRVYEQYF

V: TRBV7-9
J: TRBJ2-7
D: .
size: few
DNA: TGTGCCAGCAGCTTGACCCGTAAAGGAAACGAGCAGTACTTC
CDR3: CASSLTRKGNEQYF

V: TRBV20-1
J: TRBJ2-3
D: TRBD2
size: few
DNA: TGCAGTGCTAGAGATCGTTCCTGGACTAGCGGGGACACAGATACGCAGTATTTT
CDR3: CSARDRSWTSGDTDTQYF